The rows below give T cell receptor beta chains drawn from one sample of a study of patients and donors after allogeneic stem cell transplantation. TCRdb reprocessed the RT-PCR reads via MiXCR and lists one record per CDR3 protein. This sample has roughly 880,000 distinct CDR3 sequences, with around 17% found just once. The specimen sequenced was blood, either unsorted or a sorted T cell fraction (not recorded which). Source of these receptors: a human donor who was either an allogeneic HSCT recipient or a stem cell or donor lymphocyte infusion donor (not recorded which). It is not recorded whose cells these are; they may come from a transplant donor. Both conserved end residues are part of each CDR3. A D gene is named only where the DNA matches it firmly. Some rows mark clone size as missing; the rest say once, few, many or name a class of expanded clone.

TRBV5-1	NA	TRBD2	TRBJ2-3	CASSLGLARTTDTQYF	TGCGCCAGCAGCTTGGGACTAGCGAGAACCACAGATACGCAGTATTTT
TRBV5-1	few	NA	TRBJ2-5	CASSWRTQETQYF	TGCGCCAGCAGCTGGCGGACGCAAGAGACCCAGTACTTC
TRBV19	once	TRBD1	TRBJ2-7	CASSKTGTGTYEQYF	TGTGCCAGTAGTAAGACCGGGACAGGGACCTACGAGCAGTACTTC
TRBV11-3	few	NA	TRBJ2-7	CASSFGRGQPVIYEQYF	TGTGCCAGCAGCTTCGGGAGAGGACAGCCGGTGATCTACGAGCAGTACTTC
TRBV20-1	NA	NA	TRBJ2-2	CSAENADLNTGELFF	TGCAGTGCTGAGAACGCAGACCTGAACACCGGGGAGCTGTTTTTT
TRBV7-2	few	NA	TRBJ2-7	CASSPGIYLSEQYF	TGTGCCAGCAGCCCAGGGATCTATCTGAGCGAGCAGTACTTC
TRBV11-3	NA	TRBD1	TRBJ1-2	CASSLRTGAGYGYTF	TGTGCCAGCAGCTTACGAACAGGGGCTGGCTATGGCTACACCTTC
TRBV4-2	NA	TRBD2	TRBJ2-2	CASSYSGGALIRELFF	TGTGCCAGCAGCTACAGCGGGGGGGCTTTAATCCGGGAGCTGTTTTTT
TRBV11-2	few	NA	TRBJ2-5	CASSYRGTQETQYF	TGTGCCAGCAGCTACAGAGGGACCCAAGAGACCCAGTACTTC
TRBV4-3	few	NA	TRBJ2-7	CASSQDLIGTGGYYEQYF	TGCGCCAGCAGCCAAGATTTAATCGGGACCGGGGGCTACTACGAGCAGTACTTC
TRBV20-1	few	NA	TRBJ2-1	CSARAPVIPYNEQFF	TGCAGTGCTAGAGCGCCAGTCATCCCCTACAATGAGCAGTTCTTC
TRBV12-3/TRBV12-4	few	TRBD2	TRBJ2-1	CASRGLAASSYNEQFF	TGTGCCAGCAGGGGACTAGCGGCGAGCTCCTACAATGAGCAGTTCTTC
TRBV11-3	NA	NA	TRBJ1-3	CASSLRTFSGNTIYF	TGTGCCAGCAGCTTAAGGACCTTCTCTGGAAACACCATATATTTT
TRBV24-1	NA	NA	TRBJ2-3	CATSDPLVAASTDTQYF	TGTGCCACCAGTGACCCCCTGGTGGCGGCTAGCACAGATACGCAGTATTTT
TRBV9	NA	NA	TRBJ1-6	CASSVGSDTQSPLHF	TGTGCCAGCAGCGTAGGTTCTGATACCCAATCACCCCTCCACTTT
TRBV11-1	few	TRBD2	TRBJ2-1	CASSVGTSKVDEQFF	TGTGCCAGCAGCGTCGGGACTAGTAAAGTGGATGAGCAGTTCTTC
TRBV20-1	few	TRBD2	TRBJ2-5	CSARGNGRAFRETQYF	TGCAGTGCTAGAGGCAACGGGAGGGCTTTCAGGGAGACCCAGTACTTC
TRBV2	few	TRBD2	TRBJ2-1	CASRLTILAGDLNEQFF	TGTGCCAGCAGATTGACAATACTAGCGGGAGATCTCAATGAGCAGTTCTTC
TRBV4-3	many	NA	TRBJ2-4	CASSQQDTNIQYF	TGCGCCAGCAGCCAACAGGACACAAACATTCAGTACTTC
TRBV20-1	NA	NA	TRBJ2-6	CSASPYWGPSGANVLTF	TGCAGTGCTAGCCCCTATTGGGGGCCCTCTGGGGCCAACGTCCTGACTTTC
TRBV12-3/TRBV12-4	NA	NA	TRBJ2-4	CASSPRGVQNIQYF	TGTGCCAGCAGTCCCCGGGGTGTTCAGAACATTCAGTACTTC
TRBV20-1	NA	TRBD2	TRBJ2-5	CSASRLADQETQYF	TGCAGTGCTAGTCGACTAGCGGACCAAGAGACCCAGTACTTC
TRBV5-1	few	NA	TRBJ1-2	CASSPDGTTYGYTF	TGCGCCAGCAGCCCGGACGGGACAACCTATGGCTACACCTTC